The 20 T cell receptor beta chains presented below share a single source sample, sequenced in a study of T cell responses to AZD1222 COVID-19 vaccine. TCRdb keeps only in-frame clones here, not all; method: immunoSEQ multiplex PCR. The sample contains some 180,000 clones, about 86% of which appear only once. The sequencing here drew on peripheral blood, taken on day 0 of AZD1222 vaccination. The receptor set was obtained from an adult in good health.

This clone was seen just once. This chain joins TRBV20-1 and TRBJ2-6; TRBD2 agrees at 7 bases. J lost 2 bases, V lost 3 bases, and 4 bases had no gene match. The CDR3 length is 15 residues. Germline V gives CDR1 DFQATT, CDR2 SNEGSKA (reference sequence). CDR3 protein: CSASGGEAGANVLTF. In nucleotides, the CDR3 is TGCAGTGCTAGTGGGGGGGAGGCTGGGGCCAACGTCCTGACTTTC.

This chain connects TRBV28 to TRBJ1-1; TRBD1 matches 9 bases. With 6 bases clipped from V and 4 bases from J, the junction kept 12 bases outside the gene matches. The CDR3 consists of 16 residues. Looked up from germline, CDR1 is MDHEN and CDR2 is SYDVKM. DNA of the CDR3: TGTGCCAGCAGCTCCGGACAGGGGATTGGAAGCACTGAAGCTTTCTTT. Translated, it gives CASSSGQGIGSTEAFF.

This chain uses TRBV5-6 with TRBJ2-5; D perhaps matches TRBD1 (5 bases). Trimming left V 2 bases short and J 5 bases short, with 13 bases between. This CDR3 spans 14 amino acids. Germline CDR1 reads SGHDT; CDR2 reads YYEEEE. Here the CDR3 DNA reads TGTGCCAGCAGCTTTGATCAGGGATGGGAGACCCAGTACTTC. Translated, it gives CASSFDQGWETQYF.

The chain carries TRBV6-1 and TRBJ1-3; D call uncertain. The germline V gene has CDR1 MNHNS and CDR2 SASEGT. Trimming shortened V by 2 bases and J by 2 bases, and 4 bases separated the two germline ends. This CDR3 contains 13 residues. CDR3 DNA: TGTGCCAGCAGTGAACCAGCTGGAAACACCATATATTTT. It translates to CASSEPAGNTIYF.

This clone was observed a few times. The same CDR3 also results from other DNA sequences found in this sample. The genes are TRBV18 and TRBJ1-4, with 7 bases identical to TRBD1. Germline trimming cut 3 bases from V and 0 bases from J; bases unmatched to any gene: 1. Germline CDR1 and CDR2: KGHSH and LQKENI. The CDR3 contains 15 residues. The CDR3 DNA reads as TGTGCCAGCTCACCGCAGGGGGCAACTAATGAAAAACTGTTTTTT. Translated: CASSPQGATNEKLFF. Using reference TRBV18 and TRBJ1-4 for the parts outside the CDR3, the full variable domain is NAGVMQNPRHLVRRRGQEARLRCSPMKGHSHVYWYRQLPEEGLKFMVYLQKENIIDESGMPKERFSAEFPKEGPSILRIQQVVRGDSAAYFCASSPQGATNEKLFFGSGTQLSVL.

The V and J genes are TRBV7-2 and TRBJ1-6; 8 bases align to TRBD1. With 4 bases clipped from V and 12 bases from J, the junction kept 5 bases outside the gene matches. Per germline, CDR1 SGHTA and CDR2 FQGNSA. The CDR3 has 13 residues. CDR3 DNA sequence: TGTGCCAGCAGCTCAGGACAGGGAAGACCCCTCCACTTT. This gives the protein CASSSGQGRPLHF. The full variable domain, its missing parts supplied by reference TRBV7-2 and TRBJ1-6, is GAGVSQSPSNKVTEKGKDVELRCDPISGHTALYWYRQSLGQGLEFLIYFQGNSAPDKSGLPSDRFSAERTGGSVSTLTIQRTQQEDSAVYLCASSSGQGRPLHFGNGTRLTVT.

The gene calls are TRBV7-6 and TRBJ1-2, with a tentative D call TRBD1 (6 bases). The CDR3 spans 15 residues. Germline-derived CDR1 and CDR2 are SGHVS and FNYEAQ. V was trimmed by 2 bases and J by 9 bases, leaving 19 bases between them. For the CDR3, the DNA is TGTGCCAGCAGCTTATTGGTGGGGGGGCTCTTACGCTACACCTTC. Protein: CASSLLVGGLLRYTF.

The V and J genes are TRBV30 and TRBJ1-2, with TRBD1 matching over 7 bases. The V gene end was trimmed by 3 bases and the J gene end by 0 bases; junction bases not matched to a gene: 7. The V gene's germline CDR1 is GTSNPN and CDR2 SVGIG (reference sequence). CDR3 length: 15 amino acids. The CDR3 reads CAWRMEGAPNYGYTF. For the CDR3, the DNA is TGTGCCTGGAGGATGGAGGGGGCGCCTAACTATGGCTACACCTTC.

The chain has TRBV15 and TRBJ2-1; 12 bases are shared with TRBD2. The germline gives CDR1 LNHNV, CDR2 YYDKDF (reference sequence). V lost 2 bases, J lost 8 bases, and 7 bases stayed unmatched. CDR3 size: 16 residues. The chain's CDR3 is CATSRPTSGRTDEQFF. The CDR3 nucleotides are TGTGCCACCAGCAGACCCACTAGCGGGAGGACGGATGAGCAGTTCTTC.

This clone was found once. This chain uses TRBV12-3 or TRBV12-4 with TRBJ1-2; D uncertain. The CDR3 is made up of 13 amino acids. Trimming pared 4 bases from V and 4 bases from J, leaving 10 bases between. The CDR3 DNA follows: TGTGCCAGCAGTTCCGAGGCGATCTATGGCTACACCTTC. This encodes CASSSEAIYGYTF.

The chain carries TRBV4-2 and TRBJ1-6, with D perhaps TRBD1 (5 bases). The germline V gene encodes CDR1 LGHNA and CDR2 YNFKEQ. The CDR3 loop spans 16 amino acids. Trimming shortened V by 0 bases and J by 8 bases, and 14 bases separated the two germline ends. The CDR3 DNA follows: TGTGCCAGCAGCCAAGATACAGGTGGTAGGGATTCACCCCTCCACTTT. Its protein product is CASSQDTGGRDSPLHF.

V usage is TRBV5-5 and J usage is TRBJ2-5; D not resolved. V was trimmed by 2 bases and J by 0 bases, leaving 11 bases between them. Germline V gives CDR1 SGHKS, CDR2 YYEKEE (reference sequence). There are 15 residues in the CDR3. CDR3 DNA sequence: TGTGCCAGCAGCTTTTTCGACCGAGACCAAGAGACCCAGTACTTC. Translating it yields CASSFFDRDQETQYF. Together with reference TRBV5-5 and TRBJ2-5, the CDR3 gives the full variable domain: DAGVTQSPTHLIKTRGQQVTLRCSPISGHKSVSWYQQVLGQGPQFIFQYYEKEERGRGNFPDRFSARQFPNYSSELNVNALLLGDSALYLCASSFFDRDQETQYFGPGTRLLVL.

The chain couples TRBV11-2 to TRBJ1-5; D is unclear. Germline CDR1 SGHAT, CDR2 FQNNGV. There are 13 residues in the CDR3. V was clipped by 1 base and J by 4 bases, with 5 bases between them. The CDR3 is CASSLGENQPQHF. The DNA for the CDR3 is TGTGCCAGCAGCTTAGGAGAGAATCAGCCCCAGCATTTT.

The chain employs TRBV20-1 and TRBJ1-4; TRBD1 matches 10 bases. The trim removed 3 bases at V and 12 bases at J, leaving 13 bases unmatched. Per germline, CDR1 DFQATT and CDR2 SNEGSKA (reference sequence). CDR3 length: 15 amino acids. CDR3 coding DNA: TGCAGTGCTAGTGGGGGACAGGGGACCAATGTGGAACTGTTTTTT. Its protein product is CSASGGQGTNVELFF.

The rearrangement links TRBV6-1 to TRBJ1-2, with 7 nucleotides matching TRBD1. V was pared by 2 bases and J by 6 bases, with 6 bases of the junction left unmatched. Germline CDR1 and CDR2: MNHNS and SASEGT. The CDR3 totals 14 residues. The CDR3 DNA follows: TGTGCCAGCAGTGAACTGACAGGGACCCATGGCTACACCTTC. The encoded protein is CASSELTGTHGYTF.

The rearrangement links TRBV30 to TRBJ2-4; D not resolved. Trimming stripped 1 base from V and 6 bases from J, with 4 bases between. The length of the CDR3 is 11 residues. Germline lookup yields CDR1 GTSNPN and CDR2 SVGIG (reference sequence). As DNA, the CDR3 is TGTGCCTGGAGTGACAGAAACATTCAGTACTTC. This sequence encodes CAWSDRNIQYF.

The rearrangement uses TRBV19 and TRBJ1-5; 10 nucleotides agree with TRBD1. V shed 2 bases and J 4 bases; nucleotides not matched to a gene: 2. Germline lookup yields CDR1 LNHDA and CDR2 SQIVND (reference sequence). The CDR3 covers 15 residues. CDR3 in DNA: TGTGCCAGTAGTATATCGGGACAGGGGAATCAGCCCCAGCATTTT. This translates into CASSISGQGNQPQHF.

This sequence joins TRBV6-4 and TRBJ1-2, with 10 bases aligning to TRBD1. This CDR3 is 15 amino acids long. The germline CDR1 and CDR2 sequences are MRHNA and SNTAGT. After removal of 5 bases from V and 10 bases from J, the junction contained 13 bases not matched to a gene. CDR3 protein: CASSPTMTGGAPYTF. The DNA for the CDR3 is TGTGCCAGCAGTCCTACTATGACAGGGGGCGCCCCCTACACCTTC.

This clone was found a few times. The rearrangement joins TRBV7-2 to TRBJ2-5, with 13 bases matching TRBD2. CDR1 is SGHTA, CDR2 FQGNSA, per germline. Losses at the gene ends were 5 bases for V and 4 bases for J; bases not matched to a gene: 4. The length of the CDR3 is 15 residues. The CDR3 loop is CASSTGLAGRETQYF. The CDR3 DNA is TGTGCCAGCAGCACGGGACTAGCGGGGAGAGAGACCCAGTACTTC.

The gene calls are TRBV10-3 and TRBJ2-1, with TRBD2 matching over 10 bases. The CDR3 loop spans 13 amino acids. J gave up 6 bases and V 4 bases, and 0 bases lay outside the gene matches. Germline values: CDR1 ENHRY, CDR2 SYGVKD. CDR3 DNA: TGTGCCATCAGTGGGACTAGCGGCAATGAGCAGTTCTTC. This encodes CAISGTSGNEQFF.